This record covers a single T cell receptor (beta chain). What it binds is not known. The data were obtained in a study of monozygotic twins with inflammatory bowel disease. The CDR3 is 15 amino acids. Germline V gene lookup returns CDR1 DFQATT and CDR2 SNEGSKA (reference sequence). Study-wide results and limits: Among twins, concordant and discordant pairs did not differ in repertoire similarity, possibly from limited power.

Every TCR library used roughly 3,700 ng of total RNA. Samples each yielded cDNA through eight separate reactions. Molecular identifiers with 6-nucleotide sample barcodes were added during cDNA synthesis via template switching. TCRdb re-called the 5' RACE reads; every CDR3 protein appears as one record, without DNA. This repertoire includes 200,000 to 250,000 distinct CDR3 sequences. The chain couples TRBV20-1 to TRBJ1-1; TCRdb's D gene call, TRBD1, goes unchecked for lack of DNA. The receptor was isolated from a human donor with ulcerative colitis or Crohn's disease, or a healthy co-twin of an affected twin (not recorded which). The sample taken for sequencing was blood. CDR3 region: CSARIPGLAKPEAFF.